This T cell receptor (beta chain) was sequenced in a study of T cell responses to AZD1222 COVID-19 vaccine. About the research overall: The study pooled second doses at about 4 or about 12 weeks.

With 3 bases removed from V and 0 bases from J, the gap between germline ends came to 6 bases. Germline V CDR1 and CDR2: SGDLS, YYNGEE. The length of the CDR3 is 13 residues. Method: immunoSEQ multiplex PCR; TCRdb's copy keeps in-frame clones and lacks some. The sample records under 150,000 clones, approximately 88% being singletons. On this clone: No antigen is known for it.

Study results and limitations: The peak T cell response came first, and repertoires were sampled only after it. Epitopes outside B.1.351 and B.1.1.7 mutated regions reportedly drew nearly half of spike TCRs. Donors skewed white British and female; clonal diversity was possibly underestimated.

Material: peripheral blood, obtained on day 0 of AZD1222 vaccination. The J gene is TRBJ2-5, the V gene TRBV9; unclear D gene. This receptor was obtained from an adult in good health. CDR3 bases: TGTGCCAGCAGCGGTAGCTACCAAGAGACCCAGTACTTC. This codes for CASSGSYQETQYF. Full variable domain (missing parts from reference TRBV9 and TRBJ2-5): DSGVTQTPKHLITATGQRVTLRCSPRSGDLSVYWYQQSLDQGLQFLIQYYNGEERAKGNILERFSAQQFPDLHSELNLSSLELGDSALYFCASSGSYQETQYFGPGTRLLVL.